A single sample gave rise to the 29 T cell receptor beta chains below, sequenced in a study of blood T cells in healthy people across ages. It was with a sample-barcoded 5' primer and a J-beta primer mix that a second PCR of about 7 to 12 cycles was run. TCRdb recomputed calls from the 5' RACE reads with MiXCR, one row per CDR3 protein. This table holds 900,000 to 950,000 distinct CDR3 sequences, approximately 32% found once. This same sample was also taken into another study, of T cells of mothers and their children.

Sequencing input: blood. These receptors originate from a woman aged 40 to 55 in good health.

CDR3: CASSYYLAGMSNQPQHF. The CDR3 DNA follows: TGTGCCAGCAGTTACTACTTGGCAGGGATGAGCAATCAGCCCCAGCATTTT. The chain couples TRBV6-6 to TRBJ1-5; perhaps TRBD1 as D (5 bases). V dropped 1 base and J dropped 1 base, with 14 bases sitting between them. CDR1 and CDR2 from the germline V gene are MNHNY and SVGAGI (reference sequence). This CDR3 region has 17 residues.

This chain's CDR3 is CASSRLDRADTQYF. The CDR3 DNA reads TGTGCCAGCAGCCGCCTTGATCGGGCAGATACGCAGTATTTT. V is TRBV28 and J is TRBJ2-3, with D unclear. The CDR3 has 14 amino acids. Trimming removed 6 bases at V and 4 bases at J, with 14 bases between. The V gene's germline CDR1 is MDHEN and CDR2 SYDVKM.

This clonotype was seen more than once but under ten times. This chain joins TRBV3-1 and TRBJ2-5; 9 bases fit TRBD2. The ends lost 4 bases at V and 0 bases at J; junction bases unmatched: 6. This CDR3 is built from 16 residues. Germline CDR1 and CDR2: LGHDT and YNNKEL (reference sequence). Written as DNA, the CDR3 is TGTGCCAGCAGCCCCGTAGCGGGGGCCAACCAAGAGACCCAGTACTTC. As protein: CASSPVAGANQETQYF.

This clonotype was seen a few times. The chain joins TRBV4-1 to TRBJ2-3; D not certain. The CDR3 runs to 13 residues. Germline V CDR1 and CDR2: MGHRA, YSYEKL. Trimming shortened V by 4 bases and J by 10 bases, and 15 bases separated the two germline ends. The CDR3 nucleotides are TGCGCCAGCAGCCGGGGTTCCCATAACGCGCAGTATTTT. As protein: CASSRGSHNAQYF.

This clonotype was observed many times. V is TRBV6-5 and J is TRBJ2-4, with a possible D match to TRBD1 (6 bases). Per germline, CDR1 MNHEY and CDR2 SVGAGI. This CDR3 is built from 16 residues. V was clipped by 6 bases and J by 3 bases, with 18 bases between them. The DNA of the CDR3 is TGTGCCAGCAGCCCCGGCCGGGACACACTCAAAAACATTCAGTACTTC. Its protein product is CASSPGRDTLKNIQYF.

This chain's CDR3 is CSARDGTSYGYTF. The CDR3 DNA is TGCAGTGCTAGAGACGGGACAAGCTATGGCTACACCTTC. The chain links TRBV20-1 to TRBJ1-2; possible D gene TRBD1, 6 bases. Germline assignment: CDR1 DFQATT and CDR2 SNEGSKA (reference sequence). The CDR3 loop spans 13 amino acids. V was pared by 0 bases and J by 4 bases, with 9 bases between.

The J gene is TRBJ1-1, the V gene TRBV10-2; no clear D. The CDR3 spans 13 residues. With 2 bases removed from V and 1 base from J, the gap between germline ends came to 5 bases. Germline CDR1 WSHSY, CDR2 SAAADI. Here the CDR3 reads CASSEAGNTEAFF. CDR3 DNA: TGCGCCAGCAGTGAGGCAGGGAACACTGAAGCTTTCTTT.

This clonotype showed up many times. This rearrangement joins TRBV29-1 to TRBJ2-3; 9 nucleotides match TRBD1. CDR1 SQVTM and CDR2 ANQGSEA come from the germline V gene. The CDR3 is 14 amino acids. The V segment lost 4 bases and the J segment 0 bases; nucleotides outside the gene matches: 2. The CDR3 sequence: CSVGGQGSTDTQYF. The CDR3 coding sequence is TGCAGCGTTGGCGGACAGGGGAGCACAGATACGCAGTATTTT.

At least ten counts were recorded for this clonotype. This chain connects TRBV5-1 to TRBJ2-1; D is perhaps TRBD2 (6 bases). Deletions cut 7 bases from V and 5 bases from J, with 22 bases between. Looked up from germline, CDR1 is SGHRS and CDR2 is YFSETQ. CDR3 length: 16 amino acids. The CDR3 loop is CASGDLAGSYDNEQFF. The DNA of the CDR3 is TGCGCCAGCGGGGATCTGGCGGGGAGTTACGACAATGAGCAGTTCTTC.

This clonotype was recorded once. The chain employs TRBV12-3 or TRBV12-4 and TRBJ2-7; 7 nucleotides align to TRBD1. The CDR3 is made up of 13 amino acids. The V segment lost 9 bases and the J segment 0 bases; nucleotides outside the gene matches: 5. CDR3 DNA sequence: TGTGCCAGTAGGGACAGTGGCTCCTACGAGCAGTACTTC. Translated: CASRDSGSYEQYF.

The chain joins TRBV28 to TRBJ2-1; 9 bases fit TRBD2. The germline V gene has CDR1 MDHEN and CDR2 SYDVKM. The CDR3 has 18 amino acids. Trimming took 4 bases from V and 2 from J; bases not matched to a gene: 12. CDR3 nucleotides: TGTGCCAGCAGTTGGCGGGGGGGCAGGAGTCGGGCCTACAATGAGCAGTTCTTC. This translates into CASSWRGGRSRAYNEQFF.

This clonotype showed up just a few times. The chain joins TRBV12-3 or TRBV12-4 to TRBJ2-5, with D tentatively TRBD2 (6 bases). V shed 11 bases and J shed 4 bases, with 20 bases lying between them. CDR3 length equals 14 residues. The CDR3 is CAGTLGGWGETQYF. CDR3 in DNA: TGTGCCGGCACCCTCGGGGGTTGGGGAGAGACCCAGTACTTC.

This clonotype was counted a few times. CDR3 DNA sequence: TGCGCCAGCAGCACCCTGACTAGCGAGCCCTACAATGAGCAGTTCTTC. Its translation: CASSTLTSEPYNEQFF. The chain employs TRBV4-3 and TRBJ2-1; 8 nucleotides agree with TRBD2. The CDR3 has 16 amino acids. From germline, CDR1 is LGHNA and CDR2 YSLEER. Germline trimming cut 5 bases from V and 2 bases from J; bases unmatched to any gene: 8.

A note on this clonotype: This may arise from a read error, as a much more abundant clone is one base away. The V call is TRBV29-1, the J call TRBJ2-1; D is possibly TRBD1 or TRBD2 (5 bases each). The V and J ends lost 3 bases and 0 bases respectively, with 9 bases between them. The CDR3 spans 14 residues. The germline gives CDR1 SQVTM, CDR2 ANQGSEA. As DNA, the CDR3 is TGCAGCGTTGACGAGGGGACCTCCTACAATGAGCAGTTCTTC. It is translated as CSVDEGTSYNEQFF.

With respect to this clonotype: One end of the junction does not line up with germline, which may come from a read error. The V call is TRBV28, the J call TRBJ1-4; 8 bases are shared with TRBD1. This CDR3 comprises 15 residues. Per the germline V gene, CDR1 is MDHEN and CDR2 is SYDVKM. DNA for the CDR3: TGTGCCAGCAGTCCCTGGACAGGGAAAAACGAAAAACGGTTTTTT. This translates into CASSPWTGKNEKRFF.

This clonotype was observed a few times. This sequence joins TRBV27 and TRBJ2-7; D uncertain. The CDR3 runs to 15 residues. The ends were cut back, 6 bases at V and 0 bases at J, with 15 bases in the middle. The V gene's germline CDR1 is MNHEY and CDR2 SMNVEV (reference sequence). The CDR3 sequence is CASRPPRPSSYEQYF. The CDR3 nucleotides read TGTGCCAGCAGGCCCCCGAGACCTAGCTCCTACGAGCAGTACTTC.

As concerns this clonotype: At one boundary the junction diverges from the germline segment, which might be a read error. The chain joins TRBV5-1 to TRBJ1-2; 7 bases match TRBD1. CDR3 length equals 17 residues. Per germline, CDR1 SGHRS and CDR2 YFSETQ. As DNA, the CDR3 is TGCGCCAGCGGCTTGGGAACGGGACAGCATCGTAACTATGGCTACACCTTC. Translation gives CASGLGTGQHRNYGYTF.

Ten or more counts support this clonotype. V usage is TRBV11-2 and J usage is TRBJ2-7; the D gene could be TRBD1 or TRBD2 (5 bases each). CDR1 SGHAT and CDR2 FQNNGV come from the germline V gene. The CDR3 has 14 residues. The V end lost 5 bases, the J end lost 3 bases, and 14 bases lay between the germline ends. The CDR3 protein is CASSPTDGGYEQYF. In DNA, the CDR3 is TGTGCCAGCAGCCCGACCGATGGGGGCTACGAGCAGTACTTC.

V usage is TRBV27 and J usage is TRBJ2-7, with D maybe TRBD2 (6 bases). The CDR3 length is 14 residues. The V end was cut by 5 bases, the J end by 2 bases, with 13 bases between. Germline V CDR1 and CDR2: MNHEY, SMNVEV (reference sequence). The CDR3 coding sequence is TGTGCCAGCAGTCCCAGGGACTCTCCCTACGAGCAGTACTTC. Protein sequence: CASSPRDSPYEQYF.

This clonotype was detected once. The V gene is TRBV5-1, the J gene TRBJ2-7; the D is unclear. V lost 2 bases, J lost 2 bases, and 17 bases lay in between. From germline, CDR1 is SGHRS and CDR2 YFSETQ. The CDR3 consists of 16 residues. CDR3 nucleotide sequence: TGCGCCAGCAGCTTAATGGGTGGTTACACGACCTACGAGCAGTACTTC. This codes for CASSLMGGYTTYEQYF. The variable domain in full, with the rest retrieved from reference TRBV5-1 and TRBJ2-7, is KAGVTQTPRYLIKTRGQQVTLSCSPISGHRSVSWYQQTPGQGLQFLFEYFSETQRNKGNFPGRFSGRQFSNSRSEMNVSTLELGDSALYLCASSLMGGYTTYEQYFGPGTRLTVT.

There are a few counts of this clonotype. CDR3 nucleotide sequence: TGCGCCAGCAGCGATACAGGGGGCAGCAATGAGCAGTTCTTC. It encodes CASSDTGGSNEQFF. The chain carries TRBV5-1 and TRBJ2-1; TRBD1 matches at 9 bases. J gave up 6 bases and V 4 bases, and 5 bases lay outside the gene matches. The germline V gene encodes CDR1 SGHRS and CDR2 YFSETQ. This CDR3 comprises 14 residues. Supplemented by reference TRBV5-1 and TRBJ2-1, the full variable domain reads KAGVTQTPRYLIKTRGQQVTLSCSPISGHRSVSWYQQTPGQGLQFLFEYFSETQRNKGNFPGRFSGRQFSNSRSEMNVSTLELGDSALYLCASSDTGGSNEQFFGPGTRLTVL.

This clonotype came up many times. J is TRBJ2-5 and V is TRBV20-1; D is perhaps TRBD2 (5 bases). CDR3 length: 13 amino acids. The V and J ends lost 1 base and 2 bases respectively, with 8 bases between them. Per the germline V gene, CDR1 is DFQATT and CDR2 is SNEGSKA (reference sequence). CDR3 DNA: TGCAGTGCTAGAGTGGAGCGGCAAGAGACCCAGTACTTC. It specifies CSARVERQETQYF.

As DNA, the CDR3 is TGTGCCAGCAGCGTAGAGGGAACTAGCGGGGCACACGAGCAGTACTTC. Translating it yields CASSVEGTSGAHEQYF. The rearrangement uses TRBV9 and TRBJ2-7, with TRBD2 matching 10 bases. The V and J ends lost 0 bases and 5 bases, in that order; junction bases with no gene match: 8. The CDR3 extends over 16 amino acids. Germline V CDR1 and CDR2: SGDLS, YYNGEE.

The chain joins TRBV7-8 to TRBJ1-1; 8 positions agree with TRBD1. The CDR3 loop spans 16 amino acids. The J segment lost 4 bases and the V segment lost 2 bases, leaving 9 bases of the junction unmatched. CDR1 and CDR2 from the germline V gene are SGHVS and FQNEAQ. The CDR3 protein is CASSLIPTGAPTEAFF. CDR3 nucleotides: TGTGCCAGCAGCTTAATACCGACAGGGGCGCCCACTGAAGCTTTCTTT. Together with reference TRBV7-8 and TRBJ1-1, the CDR3 gives the full variable domain: GAGVSQSPRYKVAKRGQDVALRCDPISGHVSLFWYQQALGQGPEFLTYFQNEAQLDKSGLPSDRFFAERPEGSVSTLKIQRTQQEDSAVYLCASSLIPTGAPTEAFFGQGTRLTVV.

The chain joins TRBV29-1 to TRBJ2-3; TRBD2 is a possible D gene (6 bases). The CDR3 spans 16 residues. Germline-derived CDR1 and CDR2 are SQVTM and ANQGSEA. Trimming took off 0 bases at V and 0 bases at J, with 13 bases between the two ends. CDR3 nucleotides: TGCAGCGTTGAAGACGCCCTAGCGACAAGCACAGATACGCAGTATTTT. Protein: CSVEDALATSTDTQYF.

V and J are TRBV18 and TRBJ2-5; the match to TRBD2 covers 11 bases. The CDR3 is made up of 15 amino acids. V trimming: 3 bases; J trimming: 11 bases; junction bases outside the gene matches: 11. The germline V gene has CDR1 KGHSH and CDR2 LQKENI. Here the CDR3 reads CASSPSGGARDEQYF. In DNA, the CDR3 is TGTGCCAGCTCACCTAGCGGGGGGGCCAGAGATGAGCAGTACTTC.

This clonotype was observed at least ten times. This chain uses TRBV9 with TRBJ1-2; no reliable D call. The CDR3 runs 14 residues. CDR1 is SGDLS, CDR2 YYNGEE, per germline. V lost 0 bases, J lost 6 bases, and 12 bases lay in between. This CDR3 reads CASSVGSGNDGYTF. As DNA, the CDR3 is TGTGCCAGCAGCGTAGGATCGGGGAACGATGGCTACACCTTC.

This clonotype was detected a few times. The chain has TRBV6-5 and TRBJ1-2, with D hard to call. The germline V and J ends were trimmed by 3 bases and 9 bases, with 8 bases remaining between them. Germline lookup yields CDR1 MNHEY and CDR2 SVGAGI. The CDR3 has 11 amino acids. CDR3 DNA sequence: TGTGCCAGCAGTTATGGGGAAAGCTACACCTTC. Protein sequence: CASSYGESYTF.

The chain employs TRBV7-2 and TRBJ2-7, with 13 bases matching TRBD2. The better agreement between TRBJ2-5 and the DNA end casts doubt on the J call. CDR3 length: 17 amino acids. CDR1 SGHTA and CDR2 FQGNSA come from the germline V gene. CDR3 nucleotides: TGTGCCAGCAGCCCGGGGGTACTAGCGGGGGGGCCAGAGACCCAGTACTTC. Amino acids: CASSPGVLAGGPETQYF.